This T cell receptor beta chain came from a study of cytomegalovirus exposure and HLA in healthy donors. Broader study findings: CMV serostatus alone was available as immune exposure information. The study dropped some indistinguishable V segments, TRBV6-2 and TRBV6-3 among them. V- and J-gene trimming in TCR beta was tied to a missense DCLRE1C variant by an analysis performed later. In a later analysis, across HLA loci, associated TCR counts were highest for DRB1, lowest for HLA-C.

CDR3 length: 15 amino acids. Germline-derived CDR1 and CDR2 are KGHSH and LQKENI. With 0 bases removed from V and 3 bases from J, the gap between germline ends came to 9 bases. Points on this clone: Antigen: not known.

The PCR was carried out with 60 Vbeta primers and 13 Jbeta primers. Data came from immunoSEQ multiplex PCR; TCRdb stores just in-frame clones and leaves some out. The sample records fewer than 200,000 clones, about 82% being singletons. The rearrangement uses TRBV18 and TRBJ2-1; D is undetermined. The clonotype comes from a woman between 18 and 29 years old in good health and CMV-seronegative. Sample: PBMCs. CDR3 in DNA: TGTGCCAGCTCACCACCACCGGGTTACTACAATGAGCAGTTCTTC. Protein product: CASSPPPGYYNEQFF.